What follows are 18 T cell receptor beta chains derived from one specimen sequenced in a study of blood T cell repertoires in COVID-19. Repertoires were generated with immunoSEQ multiplex PCR, while TCRdb's copy carries only in-frame clones and drops some. This table holds 130,000 to 150,000 clones, 84% found once. The sample taken for sequencing was peripheral blood. These receptors were collected from a woman aged 80 or over in a cohort sampled during active or convalescent COVID-19.

To note about this clone: At one end the junction does not follow the germline gene, possibly because of a read error. This chain joins TRBV27 and TRBJ1-5; 7 nucleotides align to TRBD1. Germline-derived CDR1 and CDR2 are MNHEY and SMNVEV (reference sequence). The CDR3 loop spans 15 amino acids. The CDR3 reads CASSLSPTGNQPQHF. For the CDR3, the DNA is TGTGCCAGCAGTCTATCGCCGACAGGGAATCAGCCCCAGCATTTT.

The V call is TRBV5-6, the J call TRBJ2-7, with TRBD2 as a possible D gene (5 bases). The ends were cut back, 1 base at V and 9 bases at J, with 11 bases in the middle. The germline V gene encodes CDR1 SGHDT and CDR2 YYEEEE. The CDR3 runs 12 residues. This chain's CDR3 is CASSLPPAGQYF. CDR3 DNA sequence: TGTGCCAGCAGCTTGCCCCCCGCGGGGCAGTACTTC.

The chain employs TRBV7-2 and TRBJ2-5; 9 bases agree with TRBD2. This CDR3 comprises 14 residues. In germline, CDR1 is SGHTA, CDR2 FQGNSA. Germline trimming cut 4 bases from V and 7 bases from J; bases unmatched to any gene: 7. CDR3 in amino acids: CASSYRTSAATQYF. CDR3 bases: TGTGCCAGCAGCTACCGGACTAGCGCAGCGACCCAGTACTTC.

This clone has only a few counts. The chain combines TRBV6-6 with TRBJ1-1, with D possibly TRBD1 on 6 matching bases. Germline V gene data show CDR1 as MNHNY and CDR2 as SVGAGI (reference sequence). This CDR3 spans 15 amino acids. The V end lost 6 bases, the J end lost 5 bases, and 19 bases lay between the germline ends. CDR3 loop: CASSPEHRVGTEAFF. The CDR3 region has the DNA TGTGCCAGCAGCCCCGAGCACAGGGTGGGAACTGAAGCTTTCTTT.

V is TRBV9 and J is TRBJ2-3; 7 nucleotides match TRBD2. The germline CDR1 and CDR2 sequences are SGDLS and YYNGEE. The V gene end was trimmed by 6 bases and the J gene end by 5 bases; junction bases not matched to a gene: 12. The CDR3 runs 15 residues. The CDR3 here is CASTWGGGGGDTQYF. The DNA for the CDR3 is TGTGCCAGCACCTGGGGCGGGGGAGGAGGAGATACGCAGTATTTT.

This sequence joins TRBV29-1 and TRBJ1-1, with TRBD1 matching 11 bases. This CDR3 region has 12 residues. Germline CDR1 and CDR2: SQVTM and ANQGSEA. V shed 7 bases, J shed 5 bases, and the junction held 3 bases outside the gene matches. This CDR3 reads CSADRGRTEAFF. The CDR3 DNA follows: TGCAGCGCGGACAGGGGGCGGACTGAAGCTTTCTTT.

This chain uses TRBV6-2 or TRBV6-3 with TRBJ2-2, with 11 bases that match TRBD2. Unmatched junction bases numbered 9, after V lost 4 bases and J lost 5 bases. Germline lookup yields CDR1 MNHEY and CDR2 SVGEGT. The CDR3 extends over 17 amino acids. The CDR3 protein is CASSLAGGLPKTGELFF. Written as DNA, the CDR3 is TGTGCCAGCAGTTTAGCGGGGGGGCTGCCCAAAACCGGGGAGCTGTTTTTT.

This chain uses TRBV18 with TRBJ2-1; 7 bases are a match to TRBD1. CDR3 size: 15 residues. V lost 6 bases to trimming and J lost 5 bases; unmatched junction nucleotides: 10. Per the germline V gene, CDR1 is KGHSH and CDR2 is LQKENI. The CDR3 DNA follows: TGTGCCAGCTCTCAAAACGGACAGGTGAACAATGAGCAGTTCTTC. This codes for CASSQNGQVNNEQFF. Variable domain in full (rest from reference TRBV18 and TRBJ2-1): NAGVMQNPRHLVRRRGQEARLRCSPMKGHSHVYWYRQLPEEGLKFMVYLQKENIIDESGMPKERFSAEFPKEGPSILRIQQVVRGDSAAYFCASSQNGQVNNEQFFGPGTRLTVL.

V gene TRBV6-5 combines with J gene TRBJ2-3, with a weak D call TRBD2 (7 bases). This CDR3 region has 14 residues. Germline-derived CDR1 and CDR2 are MNHEY and SVGAGI. With 7 bases removed from V and 5 bases from J, the gap between germline ends came to 16 bases. The CDR3: CASKRGGSEDTQYF. CDR3 nucleotide sequence: TGTGCCAGCAAAAGGGGGGGAAGTGAAGATACGCAGTATTTT.

The chain has TRBV6-5 and TRBJ1-1; 10 bases are a match to TRBD1. This CDR3 comprises 15 residues. V was pared by 5 bases and J by 5 bases, with 8 bases of the junction left unmatched. Per the germline V gene, CDR1 is MNHEY and CDR2 is SVGAGI. In DNA, the CDR3 is TGTGCCAGCAGTCTCCGGGGGACAGGGGAGACTGAAGCTTTCTTT. Its protein product is CASSLRGTGETEAFF.

This chain links TRBV6-5 with TRBJ1-6, with TRBD1 as a possible D gene (5 bases). CDR3 length: 16 residues. V was pared by 0 bases and J by 1 base, with 7 bases between. Per germline, CDR1 MNHEY and CDR2 SVGAGI. The CDR3: CASSYSKGSYNSPLHF. The CDR3 DNA sequence: TGTGCCAGCAGTTACTCGAAGGGGTCCTATAATTCACCCCTCCACTTT.

The chain combines TRBV3-1 (or the pseudogene TRBV3-2) with TRBJ2-2; possibly TRBD2 for D (5 bases). The CDR3 has 14 amino acids. Per germline, CDR1 LGHDT and CDR2 YNNKEL (reference sequence). V lost 1 base, J lost 13 bases, and 16 bases lay in between. The DNA of the CDR3 is TGTGCCAGCAGCCAAGGGCGGGCCCCCGGCGTGCTGTTTTTT. Translating it yields CASSQGRAPGVLFF.

This chain links TRBV11-3 with TRBJ2-5, with 11 bases that match TRBD1. This CDR3 spans 15 amino acids. Germline loops: CDR1 SGHNT, CDR2 YENEEA. Trimming took 5 bases from V and 5 from J; bases not matched to a gene: 7. The CDR3 DNA reads as TGTGCCAGCAGCAGGACAGGGGGCGCGGGGGAGACCCAGTACTTC. Its translation: CASSRTGGAGETQYF.

The V gene is TRBV30, the J gene TRBJ2-3, with D perhaps given as TRBD1 or TRBD2 (6 bases each). The length of the CDR3 is 11 residues. CDR1 is GTSNPN and CDR2 is SVGIG in the germline V gene (reference sequence). The CDR3 coding sequence is TGTGCGTGGGGGGCCGAAGATACGCAGTATTTT. Amino acid sequence: CAWGAEDTQYF.

The chain has TRBV29-1 and TRBJ1-1; D possibly corresponds to TRBD1 (5 bases). CDR1 is SQVTM and CDR2 is ANQGSEA in the germline V gene. CDR3 length: 14 residues. The germline V and J ends were trimmed by 4 bases and 1 base, with 13 bases remaining between them. CDR3 in amino acids: CSVVRGLSNTEAFF. CDR3 nucleotides: TGCAGCGTTGTTCGGGGACTCTCGAACACTGAAGCTTTCTTT.

The chain employs TRBV12-3 or TRBV12-4 and TRBJ2-3; D perhaps matches TRBD1 (5 bases). CDR3 length: 13 amino acids. Trimming shortened V by 6 bases and J by 1 base, and 8 bases separated the two germline ends. The CDR3 loop reads CASRTQGTDTQYF. The CDR3 DNA sequence: TGTGCCAGCAGGACACAGGGCACAGATACGCAGTATTTT.

V is TRBV5-1 and J is TRBJ2-3, with 8 positions matching TRBD2. This CDR3 spans 14 amino acids. Trimming removed 4 bases from V and 5 bases from J; junction bases left unmatched: 6. Per the germline V gene, CDR1 is SGHRS and CDR2 is YFSETQ. The CDR3 nucleotides are TGCGCCAGCAGCGTCGGGGGGGCCGTAGATACGCAGTATTTT. Its translation is CASSVGGAVDTQYF.

For the CDR3, the DNA is TGTGCCAGCAGCCCCCGGGGGAGGCTACCTAATGAAAAACTGTTTTTT. It yields the protein CASSPRGRLPNEKLFF. The rearrangement uses TRBV9 and TRBJ1-4; maybe TRBD1 (5 bases). Germline assignment: CDR1 SGDLS and CDR2 YYNGEE. The V end was cut by 4 bases, the J end by 3 bases, with 16 bases between. This CDR3 comprises 16 residues.